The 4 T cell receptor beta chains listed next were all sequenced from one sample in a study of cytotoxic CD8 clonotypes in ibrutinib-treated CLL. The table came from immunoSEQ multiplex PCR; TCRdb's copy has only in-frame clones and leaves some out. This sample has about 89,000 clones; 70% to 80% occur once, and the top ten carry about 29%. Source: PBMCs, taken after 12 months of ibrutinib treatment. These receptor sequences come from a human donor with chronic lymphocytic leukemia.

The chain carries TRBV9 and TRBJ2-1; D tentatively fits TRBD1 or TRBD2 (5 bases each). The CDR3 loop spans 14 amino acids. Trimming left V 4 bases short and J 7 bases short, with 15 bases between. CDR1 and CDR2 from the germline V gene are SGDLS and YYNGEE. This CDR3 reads CASSPRDPFNEQFF. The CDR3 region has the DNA TGTGCCAGCAGCCCCCGGGACCCTTTTAATGAGCAGTTCTTC.

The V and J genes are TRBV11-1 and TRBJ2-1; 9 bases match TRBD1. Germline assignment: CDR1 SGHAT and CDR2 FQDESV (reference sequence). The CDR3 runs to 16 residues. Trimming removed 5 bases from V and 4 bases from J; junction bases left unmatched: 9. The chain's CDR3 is CASSPKDRGFYNEQFF. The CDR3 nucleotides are TGTGCCAGCAGCCCCAAAGACAGGGGGTTTTACAATGAGCAGTTCTTC.

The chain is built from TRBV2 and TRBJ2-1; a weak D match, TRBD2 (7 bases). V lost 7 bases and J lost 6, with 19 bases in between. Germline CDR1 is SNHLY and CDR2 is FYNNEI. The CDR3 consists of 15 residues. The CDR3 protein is CASKFLAGAPNEQFF. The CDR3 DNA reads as TGTGCCAGCAAGTTCCTCGCGGGGGCTCCCAATGAGCAGTTCTTC.

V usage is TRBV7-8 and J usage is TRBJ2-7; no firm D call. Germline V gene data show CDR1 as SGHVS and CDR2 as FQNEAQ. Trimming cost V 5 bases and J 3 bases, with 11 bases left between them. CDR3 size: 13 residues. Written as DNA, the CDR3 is TGTGCCAGCAGCCCACTCAGTTACTACGAGCAGTACTTC. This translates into CASSPLSYYEQYF. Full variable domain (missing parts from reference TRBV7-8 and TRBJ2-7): GAGVSQSPRYKVAKRGQDVALRCDPISGHVSLFWYQQALGQGPEFLTYFQNEAQLDKSGLPSDRFFAERPEGSVSTLKIQRTQQEDSAVYLCASSPLSYYEQYFGPGTRLTVT.